One TCR beta chain is described in this entry. These data belong to a study of T cells in Graves' hyperthyroidism and ophthalmopathy. There were TCR beta CDR3 regions amplified from RNA transcripts. TCR CDR3 underwent first-round RT-PCR with the HTBI primer set. One entry per CDR3 protein, called by TCRdb with MiXCR from the multiplex PCR reads. The sample yields fewer than 650,000 distinct CDR3 sequences, approximately 13% seen once. The receptor comes from a woman in her thirties with Graves' hyperthyroidism that later progressed to Graves' ophthalmopathy. Sequencing was carried out using blood.

The CDR3 region has the DNA TGCGCCAGCAGCCAAGATCCCTGGGACAGCCCCGGTAGCAATCAGCCCCAGCATTTT. Translation: CASSQDPWDSPGSNQPQHF. This sequence joins TRBV4-3 and TRBJ1-5, with TRBD1 identical over 7 bases. The V gene end was trimmed by 0 bases and the J gene end by 0 bases; junction bases not matched to a gene: 11. From germline, CDR1 is LGHNA and CDR2 YSLEER. The CDR3 is made up of 19 amino acids.